A selection of T cell receptor beta chains follows, all from one sample in a study of T cells in localized non-small cell lung cancer. Assay used: immunoSEQ multiplex PCR; TCRdb lists only in-frame clones, some missing. Among around 90,000 clones listed, around 80% were seen once. The material was PBMCs, obtained before any cancer treatment. The receptors shown here come from a man aged 35-75 years with stage II squamous cell lung carcinoma. Both conserved end residues are part of each CDR3. The D gene is left open where the match is weak. Size is stated for part of the rows, as once, few or many counts, or as a class when the clone is expanded.

D gene	clone size	V gene	J gene	CDR3 protein	CDR3 DNA
NA	NA	TRBV4-3	TRBJ1-2	CASSQDLGPNYGYTF	TGCGCCAGCAGCCAAGATCTGGGCCCGAACTATGGCTACACCTTC
TRBD1	NA	TRBV6-1	TRBJ2-7	CASRIDRGGNEQYF	TGTGCCAGCAGGATAGACAGGGGGGGGAACGAGCAGTACTTC
NA	few	TRBV27	TRBJ2-7	CASSLGPAGSYEQYF	TGTGCCAGCAGTTTAGGGCCCGCCGGCTCCTACGAGCAGTACTTC
TRBD1	NA	TRBV9	TRBJ1-5	CASSRGQGGRQPQHF	TGTGCCAGCAGCCGAGGACAGGGCGGTCGTCAGCCCCAGCATTTT
TRBD1	few	TRBV27	TRBJ2-7	CASSSVDRHYEQYF	TGTGCCAGCAGTTCGGTGGACAGGCACTACGAGCAGTACTTC
NA	few	TRBV6-5	TRBJ2-2	CASRTGNTGELFF	TGTGCCAGCAGAACAGGGAATACCGGGGAGCTGTTTTTT
NA	once	TRBV28	TRBJ2-7	CASSLHGTTKGEQYF	TGTGCCAGCAGTTTACACGGGACCACCAAGGGGGAGCAGTACTTC
NA	few	TRBV27	TRBJ1-2	CASSLSIQGNYGYTF	TGTGCCAGCAGTTTATCGATCCAGGGGAACTATGGCTACACCTTC
TRBD1	NA	TRBV18	TRBJ2-3	CASSPLDRPSTDTQYF	TGTGCCAGCTCACCACTGGACAGGCCTAGCACAGATACGCAGTATTTT
NA	NA	TRBV29-1	TRBJ2-1	CSAGQSSYNEQFF	TGCAGCGCCGGACAAAGCTCCTACAATGAGCAGTTCTTC
NA	NA	TRBV2	TRBJ2-5	CASSGPDLYF	TGTGCCAGCAGTGGCCCAGATCTGTACTTC
NA	NA	TRBV9	TRBJ2-3	CASSSKLVSESDTQYF	TGTGCCAGCAGCTCCAAACTAGTTTCAGAGTCGGATACGCAGTATTTT
NA	NA	TRBV7-8	TRBJ1-3	CASSLSGGEGGNTIYF	TGTGCCAGCAGCTTAAGCGGGGGGGAAGGGGGAAACACCATATATTTT
TRBD1	NA	TRBV5-5	TRBJ2-3	CASSPRTGQGSTDTQYF	TGTGCCAGCAGCCCGCGAACGGGACAGGGGAGCACAGATACGCAGTATTTT
NA	NA	TRBV6-5	TRBJ2-3	CASSWAGRSDTQYF	TGTGCCAGCAGTTGGGCCGGGAGATCAGATACGCAGTATTTT
NA	NA	TRBV27	TRBJ1-2	CASSRGDRDYGYTF	TGTGCCAGCAGTCGGGGCGACAGAGACTATGGCTACACCTTC
NA	NA	TRBV6-1	TRBJ1-2	CASTKQGYGYTF	TGTGCCAGCACCAAACAGGGTTATGGCTACACCTTC
NA	NA	TRBV19	TRBJ2-1	CASNLGGGSYNEQFF	TGTGCCAGTAACCTGGGAGGAGGCTCCTACAATGAGCAGTTCTTC
NA	once	TRBV5-1	TRBJ1-1	CASSLVVGPAAEAFF	TGCGCCAGCAGCTTGGTCGTGGGGCCAGCAGCTGAAGCTTTCTTT
TRBD1	NA	TRBV29-1	TRBJ2-3	CSVTGSPGTDTQYF	TGCAGCGTGACAGGGTCCCCCGGCACAGATACGCAGTATTTT
TRBD1	NA	TRBV27	TRBJ1-4	CASSRQGVTEKLFF	TGTGCCAGCAGCCGACAGGGGGTAACTGAAAAACTGTTTTTT
NA	NA	TRBV6-6	TRBJ1-6	CASRDTGNSPLHF	TGTGCCAGCAGGGACACAGGGAATTCACCCCTCCACTTT
TRBD1	NA	TRBV9	TRBJ1-3	CASSESTGVGNTIYF	TGTGCCAGCAGCGAGTCGACAGGGGTAGGAAACACCATATATTTT
TRBD2	NA	TRBV5-4	TRBJ2-7	CASSLRTSGGYEQYF	TGTGCCAGCAGCTTGAGGACTAGCGGGGGATACGAGCAGTACTTC
TRBD1	NA	TRBV7-9	TRBJ1-5	CASSLGQGGGPQHF	TGTGCCAGCAGCTTAGGACAGGGGGGCGGTCCCCAGCATTTT
TRBD2	NA	TRBV2	TRBJ2-3	CASSGLAGSLSGTDTQYF	TGTGCCAGCAGTGGACTAGCGGGTTCCCTATCAGGCACAGATACGCAGTATTTT
NA	NA	TRBV7-8	TRBJ2-3	CASSSSADTQYF	TGTGCCAGCAGCTCCTCGGCAGATACGCAGTATTTT
NA	NA	TRBV5-1	TRBJ2-1	CASSLDRPPRGRYNEQFF	TGCGCCAGCAGCTTGGACCGCCCCCCCCGGGGACGGTACAATGAGCAGTTCTTC
NA	NA	TRBV7-3	TRBJ2-2	CASSPNRDAGELFF	TGTGCCAGCAGCCCCAACAGGGATGCCGGGGAGCTGTTTTTT
NA	NA	TRBV2	TRBJ2-7	CASAWQGLNEQYF	TGTGCCTCCGCATGGCAGGGGCTAAACGAGCAGTACTTC
TRBD1	NA	TRBV19	TRBJ2-1	CASTSGPGQVSYNEQFF	TGTGCCAGTACCTCAGGGCCCGGACAGGTCTCCTACAATGAGCAGTTCTTC
NA	once	TRBV9	TRBJ1-4	CASSVGGADEKLFF	TGTGCCAGCAGCGTAGGAGGGGCTGATGAAAAACTGTTTTTT
NA	NA	TRBV28	TRBJ1-1	CASTLEGLAFF	TGTGCCAGCACCCTAGAGGGTTTAGCTTTCTTT
NA	NA	TRBV19	TRBJ1-5	CASGGARQPQHF	TGTGCCAGTGGGGGGGCAAGGCAGCCCCAGCATTTT